A single sample gave rise to the 9 T cell receptor beta chains below, sequenced in a study of T cell clonotyping in hematopoietic cell transplantation. Some clones are missing from TCRdb's copy, which holds only in-frame ones; the method was immunoSEQ multiplex PCR. The repertoire holds more than 12,000 clones, with more than 75% as singletons. Sequencing used PBMCs, obtained 100 days after allogeneic stem cell transplant. The receptors shown here come from a male patient aged 45-60 years who had an allogeneic stem cell transplant from an unrelated donor, so T cells may come from the graft donor. Some clones in this sample may be carry-over from other donors' samples.

The J gene is TRBJ1-1, the V gene TRBV23-1, with 7 bases matching TRBD1. TRBV23-1 is flagged as an ORF with uncertain function. This CDR3 comprises 14 residues. V was pared by 8 bases and J by 1 base, with 7 bases of the junction left unmatched. The CDR3 region has the DNA TGCGCCAGCTCTTCAGGGGGGACGAACACTGAAGCTTTCTTT. It codes for CASSSGGTNTEAFF.

Only one count was recorded for this clone. V is TRBV5-4 and J is TRBJ2-4; D may be TRBD1 (7 bases). Germline CDR1 is SGHNT and CDR2 is YYREEE (reference sequence). The CDR3 consists of 16 residues. V was cut by 4 bases and J by 0 bases, with 14 bases left in between. CDR3 in amino acids: CASSPQGRGAKNIQYF. CDR3 DNA sequence: TGTGCCAGCAGCCCACAGGGGCGGGGAGCCAAAAACATTCAGTACTTC.

The chain uses TRBV4-1 and TRBJ1-1; D gene uncertain. V was clipped by 0 bases and J by 5 bases, with 19 bases between them. The CDR3 loop spans 17 amino acids. Germline V gives CDR1 MGHRA, CDR2 YSYEKL. The CDR3: CASSQDREPRRRTEAFF. CDR3 nucleotides: TGCGCCAGCAGCCAAGATAGGGAACCCAGGAGGAGGACTGAAGCTTTCTTT.

V usage is TRBV12-5 and J usage is TRBJ1-2, with D tentatively TRBD1 (5 bases). The CDR3 is 12 amino acids. Looked up from germline, CDR1 is LGHNT and CDR2 is FRNRAP. Trimming stripped 7 bases from V and 4 bases from J, with 10 bases between. CDR3 DNA: TGTGCTAGTGCTGGGACGAGCTATGGCTACACCTTC. It translates to CASAGTSYGYTF. Full variable domain (remainder filled in from reference TRBV12-5 and TRBJ1-2): DARVTQTPRHKVTEMGQEVTMRCQPILGHNTVFWYRQTMMQGLELLAYFRNRAPLDDSGMPKDRFSAEMPDATLATLKIQPSEPRDSAVYFCASAGTSYGYTFGSGTRLTVV.

J is TRBJ1-2 and V is TRBV29-1; possible D gene TRBD1, 5 bases. The germline V and J ends were trimmed by 6 bases and 6 bases, with 14 bases remaining between them. The germline CDR1 and CDR2 sequences are SQVTM and ANQGSEA. The CDR3 consists of 12 residues. CDR3 in amino acids: CSVYWGVHGYTF. In nucleotides, the CDR3 is TGCAGCGTATATTGGGGGGTTCATGGCTACACCTTC.

V and J are TRBV29-1 and TRBJ1-1; D is unclear. The V gene lost 4 bases and the J gene lost 0 bases, with 12 bases spanning the gap. Germline loops: CDR1 SQVTM, CDR2 ANQGSEA. The CDR3 has 14 residues. The chain's CDR3 is CSVVNRAVNTEAFF. CDR3 coding DNA: TGCAGCGTTGTTAATAGGGCGGTGAACACTGAAGCTTTCTTT.

The chain has TRBV9 and TRBJ2-3; D possibly corresponds to TRBD2 (5 bases). Germline CDR1 SGDLS, CDR2 YYNGEE. V lost 0 bases to trimming and J lost 1 base, with 9 bases between them. CDR3 length equals 15 residues. The CDR3 bases are TGTGCCAGCAGCGTAGGAAACGGGGGCACAGATACGCAGTATTTT. This encodes CASSVGNGGTDTQYF.

This clone has more than one count but fewer than ten. The chain recombines TRBV10-3 with TRBJ1-1, with a weak D call TRBD1 (6 bases). Looked up from germline, CDR1 is ENHRY and CDR2 is SYGVKD. CDR3 length: 15 amino acids. V was clipped by 2 bases and J by 6 bases, with 16 bases between them. This chain's CDR3 is CAISEQHDRSSEAFF. In nucleotides, the CDR3 is TGTGCCATCAGTGAGCAACACGACAGGTCGTCTGAAGCTTTCTTT.

The CDR3 nucleotides are TGTGCCAGCAGCCTGGGGGGGGATGGCTACACCTTC. It codes for CASSLGGDGYTF. The V gene is TRBV14, the J gene TRBJ1-2, with D possibly being TRBD1 (5 bases). V lost 4 bases to trimming and J lost 6 bases, with 9 bases between them. CDR3 size: 12 residues. The V gene's germline CDR1 is SGHDN and CDR2 FVKESK.